This T cell receptor beta chain was documented in a study of early T cells in non-severe SARS-CoV-2 infection. V shed 5 bases, J shed 5 bases, and the junction held 5 bases outside the gene matches. The CDR3 contains 13 residues. Per the germline V gene, CDR1 is MNHEY and CDR2 is SMNVEV (reference sequence). TCRdb re-analysed the 5' RACE reads in MiXCR, keeping a single row per CDR3 protein. The data show some 63,000 distinct CDR3 sequences, under 15% seen once. This clonotype was seen a handful of times. Input material: whole blood. This chain joins TRBV27 and TRBJ2-7, with 8 positions matching TRBD1. This sequence originates from an adult who was a healthcare worker with PCR-confirmed SARS-CoV-2 infection or an uninfected control (not recorded which). CDR3: CASSPTGGNEQYF. In DNA form, the CDR3 reads TGTGCCAGCAGTCCTACAGGGGGGAACGAGCAGTACTTC.